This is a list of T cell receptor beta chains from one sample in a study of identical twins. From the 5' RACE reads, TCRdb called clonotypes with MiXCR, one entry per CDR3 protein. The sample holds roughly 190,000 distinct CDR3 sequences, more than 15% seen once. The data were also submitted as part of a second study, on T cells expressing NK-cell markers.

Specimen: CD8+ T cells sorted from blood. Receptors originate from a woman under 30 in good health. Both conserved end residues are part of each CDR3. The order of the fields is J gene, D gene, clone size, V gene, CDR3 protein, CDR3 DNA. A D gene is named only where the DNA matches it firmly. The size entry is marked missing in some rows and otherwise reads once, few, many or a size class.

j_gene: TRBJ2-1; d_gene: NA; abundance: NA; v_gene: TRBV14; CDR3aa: CASSHRGQNNEQFF; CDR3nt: TGTGCCAGCAGCCACAGGGGCCAGAACAATGAGCAGTTCTTC
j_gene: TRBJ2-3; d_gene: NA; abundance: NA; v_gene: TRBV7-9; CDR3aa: CASSLALQDTQYF; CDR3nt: TGTGCCAGCAGCTTAGCACTTCAAGATACGCAGTATTTT
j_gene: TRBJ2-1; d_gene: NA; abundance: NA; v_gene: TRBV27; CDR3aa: CASSLRASNEQFF; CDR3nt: TGTGCCAGCAGTTTGCGGGCCTCCAATGAGCAGTTCTTC
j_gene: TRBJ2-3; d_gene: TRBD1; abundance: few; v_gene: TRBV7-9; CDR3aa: CASSSEGAPQYF; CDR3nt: TGTGCCAGCAGCTCAGAGGGGGCGCCGCAGTATTTT
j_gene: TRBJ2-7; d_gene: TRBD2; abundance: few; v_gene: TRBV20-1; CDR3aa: CSAGGWGSGGYEQYF; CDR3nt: TGCAGTGCTGGAGGCTGGGGGTCGGGGGGCTACGAGCAGTACTTC
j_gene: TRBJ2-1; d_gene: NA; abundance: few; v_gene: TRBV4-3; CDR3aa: CASSQETAVYNEQFF; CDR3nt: TGCGCCAGCAGCCAAGAAACAGCGGTCTACAATGAGCAGTTCTTC
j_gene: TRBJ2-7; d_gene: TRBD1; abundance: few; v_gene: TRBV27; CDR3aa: CASSTDRTGDLHSNYEQYF; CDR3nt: TGTGCCAGCAGTACCGACCGGACAGGGGACCTCCATTCCAACTACGAGCAGTACTTC
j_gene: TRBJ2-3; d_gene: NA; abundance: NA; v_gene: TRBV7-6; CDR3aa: CASSLGGGNTDTQYF; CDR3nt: TGTGCCAGCAGCTTAGGAGGGGGGAACACAGATACGCAGTATTTT
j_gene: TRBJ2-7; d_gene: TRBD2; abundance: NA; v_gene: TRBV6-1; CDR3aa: CASSEGLAGLGEQYF; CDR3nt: TGTGCCAGCAGTGAAGGACTAGCGGGGCTCGGCGAGCAGTACTTC
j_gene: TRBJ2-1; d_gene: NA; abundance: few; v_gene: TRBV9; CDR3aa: CASSVVGAGGLDEQFF; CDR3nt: TGTGCCAGCAGCGTAGTGGGAGCGGGTGGCTTGGATGAGCAGTTCTTC
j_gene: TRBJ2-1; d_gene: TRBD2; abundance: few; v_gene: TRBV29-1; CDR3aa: CSVEGRVAGDNEQFF; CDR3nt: TGCAGCGTTGAAGGTAGAGTAGCGGGAGACAATGAGCAGTTCTTC
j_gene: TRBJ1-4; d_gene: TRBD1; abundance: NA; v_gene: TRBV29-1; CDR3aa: CGGTGITNEKLFF; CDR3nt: TGCGGCGGGACAGGTATAACTAATGAAAAACTGTTTTTT
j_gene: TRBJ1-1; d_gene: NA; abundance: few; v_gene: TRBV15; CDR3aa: CATTPRDGTEAFF; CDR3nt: TGTGCCACCACCCCACGGGATGGCACTGAAGCTTTCTTT
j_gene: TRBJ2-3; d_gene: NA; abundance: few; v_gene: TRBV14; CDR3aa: CASTSGTDTQYF; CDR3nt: TGTGCCAGCACTTCTGGCACAGATACGCAGTATTTT
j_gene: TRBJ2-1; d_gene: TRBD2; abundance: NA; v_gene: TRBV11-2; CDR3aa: CASSRILAGDAREQFF; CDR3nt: TGTGCCAGCAGCCGCATACTAGCGGGGGACGCCCGAGAGCAGTTCTTC
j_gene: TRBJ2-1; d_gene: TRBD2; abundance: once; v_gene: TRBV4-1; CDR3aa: CASSQRGTSGRAEQFF; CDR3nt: TGCGCCAGCAGCCAACGCGGGACTAGCGGGAGGGCCGAGCAGTTCTTC
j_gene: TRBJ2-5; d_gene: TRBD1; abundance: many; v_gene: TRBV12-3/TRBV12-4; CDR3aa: CASSHQGEETQYF; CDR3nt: TGTGCCAGCAGTCACCAGGGGGAGGAGACCCAGTACTTC
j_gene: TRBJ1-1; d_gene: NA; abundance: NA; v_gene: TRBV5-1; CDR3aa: CASSLVEGVNTEAFF; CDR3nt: TGCGCCAGCAGCTTGGTAGAGGGGGTGAACACTGAAGCTTTCTTT
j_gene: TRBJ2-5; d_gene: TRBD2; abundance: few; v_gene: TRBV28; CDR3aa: CASSLPGGSQETQYF; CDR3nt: TGTGCCAGCAGTTTGCCCGGGGGGAGCCAAGAGACCCAGTACTTC
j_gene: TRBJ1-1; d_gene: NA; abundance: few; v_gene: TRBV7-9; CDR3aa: CASSPWTDNTEAFF; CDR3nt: TGTGCCAGCAGCCCTTGGACGGATAACACTGAAGCTTTCTTT
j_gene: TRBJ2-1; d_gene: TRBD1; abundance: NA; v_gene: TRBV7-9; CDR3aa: CASSSPRQGAGNEQFF; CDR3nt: TGTGCCAGCAGCTCGCCACGGCAGGGGGCAGGGAATGAGCAGTTCTTC
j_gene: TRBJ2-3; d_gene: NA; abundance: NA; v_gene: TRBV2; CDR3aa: CASNPGDTQYF; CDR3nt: TGTGCCAGCAACCCCGGAGATACGCAGTATTTT
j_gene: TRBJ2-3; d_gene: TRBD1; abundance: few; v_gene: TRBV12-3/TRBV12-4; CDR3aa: CASSRGQGASDTQYF; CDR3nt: TGTGCCAGCAGCCGAGGACAGGGGGCCTCAGATACGCAGTATTTT
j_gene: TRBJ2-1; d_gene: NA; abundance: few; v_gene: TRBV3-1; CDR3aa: CASSWTEGPKMVDEQFF; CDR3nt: TGTGCCAGCAGTTGGACGGAAGGGCCTAAAATGGTCGATGAGCAGTTCTTC
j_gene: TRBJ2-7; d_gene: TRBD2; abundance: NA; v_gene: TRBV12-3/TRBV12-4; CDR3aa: CASTGEGYEQYF; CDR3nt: TGTGCCAGCACTGGGGAGGGCTACGAGCAGTACTTC
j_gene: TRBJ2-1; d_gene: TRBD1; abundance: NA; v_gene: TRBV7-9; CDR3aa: CASSLEGGFDEQFF; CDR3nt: TGTGCCAGCAGCTTAGAAGGGGGCTTCGATGAGCAGTTCTTC
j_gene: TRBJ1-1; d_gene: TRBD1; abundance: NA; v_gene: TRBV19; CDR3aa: CASQGGTEAFF; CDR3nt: TGTGCCAGCCAGGGGGGAACTGAAGCTTTCTTT
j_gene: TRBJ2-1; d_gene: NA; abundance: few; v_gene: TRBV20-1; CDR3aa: CSAPRLAGEQFF; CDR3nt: TGCAGTGCTCCCCGGTTGGCGGGGGAGCAGTTCTTC
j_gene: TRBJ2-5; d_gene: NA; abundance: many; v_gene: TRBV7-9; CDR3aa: CASSSGVSPETQYF; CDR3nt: TGTGCCAGCAGTTCCGGAGTTTCCCCAGAGACCCAGTACTTC
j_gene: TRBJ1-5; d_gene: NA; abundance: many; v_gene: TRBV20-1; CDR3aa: CSALRDNQPQHF; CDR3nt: TGCAGTGCCCTGAGGGACAATCAGCCCCAGCATTTT
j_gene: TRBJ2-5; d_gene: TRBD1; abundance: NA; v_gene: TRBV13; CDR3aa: CASSLWTGQETQYF; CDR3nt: TGTGCCAGCAGCCTCTGGACAGGGCAAGAGACCCAGTACTTC
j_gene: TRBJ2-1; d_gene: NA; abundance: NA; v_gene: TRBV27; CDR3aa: CASSLGQIPYNEQFF; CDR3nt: TGTGCCAGCAGTCTCGGACAGATACCCTACAATGAGCAGTTCTTC
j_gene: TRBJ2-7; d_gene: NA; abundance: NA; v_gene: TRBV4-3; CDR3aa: CASSQALGSYEQYF; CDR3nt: TGCGCCAGCAGCCAAGCACTTGGGTCCTACGAGCAGTACTTC
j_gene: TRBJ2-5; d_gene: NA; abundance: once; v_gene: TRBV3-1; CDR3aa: CASSQDSGSFQETQYF; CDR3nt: TGTGCCAGCAGCCAAGATTCGGGTAGCTTCCAAGAGACCCAGTACTTC
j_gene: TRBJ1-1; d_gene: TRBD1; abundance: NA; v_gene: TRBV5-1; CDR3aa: CASRVDRGGNTEAFF; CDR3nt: TGCGCCAGCAGAGTTGACAGGGGCGGGAACACTGAAGCTTTCTTT
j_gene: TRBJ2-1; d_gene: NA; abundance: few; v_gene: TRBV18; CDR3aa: CASSPPWAPQADEQFF; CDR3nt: TGTGCCAGCTCACCCCCGTGGGCCCCCCAGGCCGATGAGCAGTTCTTC
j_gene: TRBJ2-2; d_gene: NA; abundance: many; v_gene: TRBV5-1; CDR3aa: CASSWRQGPSGELFF; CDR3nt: TGCGCCAGCAGCTGGAGGCAGGGTCCGTCCGGGGAGCTGTTTTTT
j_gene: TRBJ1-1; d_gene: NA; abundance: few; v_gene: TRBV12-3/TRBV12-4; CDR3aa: CASSLKTEAFF; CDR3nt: TGTGCCAGCAGTTTAAAGACTGAAGCTTTCTTT
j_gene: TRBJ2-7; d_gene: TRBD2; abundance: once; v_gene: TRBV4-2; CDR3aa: CASSQDLTSGEDEQYF; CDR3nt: TGTGCCAGCAGCCAAGATCTGACTAGCGGGGAAGACGAGCAGTACTTC
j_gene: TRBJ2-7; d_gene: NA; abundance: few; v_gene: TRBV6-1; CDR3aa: CASTWGTEQYF; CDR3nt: TGTGCCAGTACATGGGGAACGGAGCAGTACTTC
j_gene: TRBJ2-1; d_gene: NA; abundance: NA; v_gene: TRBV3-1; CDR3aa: CASRTGLNEQFF; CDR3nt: TGTGCCAGCCGTACAGGGCTGAATGAGCAGTTCTTC
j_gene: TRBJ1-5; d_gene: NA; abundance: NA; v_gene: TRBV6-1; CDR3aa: CASSRGEGQPQHF; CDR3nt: TGTGCCAGCAGTAGAGGGGAAGGGCAGCCCCAGCATTTT
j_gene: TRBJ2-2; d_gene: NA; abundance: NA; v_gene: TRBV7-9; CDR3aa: CASSLSTHPTGELFF; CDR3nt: TGTGCCAGCAGCTTATCTACACATCCAACCGGGGAGCTGTTTTTT
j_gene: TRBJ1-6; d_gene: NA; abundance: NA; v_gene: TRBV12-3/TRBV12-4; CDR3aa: CASRPEGAGSPLHF; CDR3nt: TGTGCCAGCAGGCCAGAAGGGGCAGGGTCACCCCTCCACTTT
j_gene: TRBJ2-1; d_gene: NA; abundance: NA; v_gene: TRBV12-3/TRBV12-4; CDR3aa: CASNGPGRPYNEQFF; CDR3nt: TGTGCCAGCAATGGCCCGGGAAGACCTTACAATGAGCAGTTCTTC
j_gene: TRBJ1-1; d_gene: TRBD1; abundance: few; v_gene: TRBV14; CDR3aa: CASSQVGQGAWATEAFF; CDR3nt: TGTGCCAGCAGCCAAGTAGGGCAGGGGGCTTGGGCCACTGAAGCTTTCTTT
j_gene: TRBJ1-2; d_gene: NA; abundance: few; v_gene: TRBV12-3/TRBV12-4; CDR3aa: CASSATGGFDGYTF; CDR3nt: TGTGCCAGCAGTGCAACGGGGGGCTTCGATGGCTACACCTTC
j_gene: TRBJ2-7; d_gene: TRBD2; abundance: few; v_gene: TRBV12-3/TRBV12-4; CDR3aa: CASSYLADEQYF; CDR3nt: TGTGCCAGCAGTTACCTAGCGGATGAGCAGTACTTC
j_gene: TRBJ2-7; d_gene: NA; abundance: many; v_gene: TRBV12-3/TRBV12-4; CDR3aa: CASRTIPYEQYF; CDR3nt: TGTGCCAGCAGAACAATACCCTACGAGCAGTACTTC
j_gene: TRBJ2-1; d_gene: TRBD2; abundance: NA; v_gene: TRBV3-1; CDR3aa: CASSQEVAGTPYNEQFF; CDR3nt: TGTGCCAGCAGCCAAGAGGTAGCGGGGACCCCCTACAATGAGCAGTTCTTC